This T cell receptor beta chain was found in a study of Tregs in tolerant kidney transplant recipients. The length of the CDR3 is 14 residues. CDR1 and CDR2 (germline): SGHDT, YYEEEE. The trim removed 0 bases at V and 4 bases at J, leaving 2 bases unmatched. Sequencing was performed with immunoSEQ multiplex PCR; in TCRdb, only in-frame clones are kept and a portion is missing. Here the sample table reports some 52,000 clones. Comments on this clone: The sequenced fragment ends 3 residues before the CDR3 boundary, so the rest is inferred from the germline J gene.

The receptor comes from a human donor who received a combined kidney and bone marrow transplant. This chain links TRBV5-6 with TRBJ1-2, with 8 bases that match TRBD1. Sequenced material: CD4+ T cells from blood, taken before the transplant. Partial CDR3 DNA: TGTGCCAGCAGCTTGGGGGGACAGGCCTATGGC. This translates into CASSLGGQAYG. The entire CDR3 protein is CASSLGGQAYGYTF.